This entry is about one T cell receptor (beta chain). The source of the sample is a study of blood T cell repertoires in COVID-19. Deletions cut 5 bases from V and 3 bases from J, with 10 bases between. This CDR3 spans 13 amino acids. The V gene's germline CDR1 is WSHSY and CDR2 SAAADI. Sequenced by immunoSEQ multiplex PCR; TCRdb stores in-frame clones only, minus some. The sample lists around 450,000 clones, about 92% seen once, with 0.55% to 0.75% in the top ten. Sequenced sample: PBMCs or T cells enriched from blood (not recorded which). The receptor comes from a man between 18 and 29 years old who had recovered from COVID-19. The chain uses TRBV10-2 and TRBJ2-5; D uncertain. CDR3 protein: CASSLSRKETQYF. CDR3 DNA sequence: TGCGCCAGCAGTCTATCAAGAAAAGAGACCCAGTACTTC.